Following are 18 T cell receptor beta chains from one sample sequenced in a study of breast tumors, draining lymph nodes, adjacent tissues. TCRdb re-called the multiplex PCR reads with MiXCR, one entry per CDR3 protein. This sample has some 170,000 distinct CDR3 sequences, with roughly 35% found just once. Axillary draining lymph nodes of breast cancer patients supplied the node samples. The specimen was axillary lymph node tissue. These receptors all come from a female donor with breast cancer. Some clones in this sample may be carry-over from other donors' samples.

Note on this clonotype: A much larger clone lies a single base off, so this may be a read error. J is TRBJ2-5 and V is TRBV5-8; possibly TRBD2 for D (6 bases). Germline V gives CDR1 SGHTS, CDR2 YDEGEE. This CDR3 has 17 amino acids. Deletions cut 3 bases from V and 4 bases from J, with 22 bases between. CDR3 bases: TGTGCCAGCAGCTGGTCGACTCCTAGCGATGGGGGAGAGACCCAGTACTTC. Translated: CASSWSTPSDGGETQYF.

This clonotype was found many times. The DNA for the CDR3 is TGCGCCAGCAGCTTGGGCAGGGATAACTACAATGAGCAGTTCTTC. Amino acids: CASSLGRDNYNEQFF. This rearrangement joins TRBV5-1 to TRBJ2-1; weak D call: TRBD1 (5 bases). Trimming stripped 0 bases from V and 3 bases from J, with 10 bases between. In germline, CDR1 is SGHRS, CDR2 YFSETQ. The CDR3 length is 15 residues.

The chain recombines TRBV10-3 with TRBJ2-6, with TRBD1 matching 12 bases. Germline-derived CDR1 and CDR2 are ENHRY and SYGVKD. The CDR3 is 16 amino acids. J lost 2 bases, V lost 7 bases, and 3 bases had no gene match. The CDR3 sequence is CAITGTGGPGANVLTF. In DNA form, the CDR3 reads TGTGCCATCACCGGGACAGGGGGCCCTGGGGCCAACGTCCTGACTTTC.

This clonotype has a handful of counts. The chain couples TRBV30 to TRBJ2-6; TRBD2 aligns across 7 bases. CDR3 length: 21 amino acids. The germline V gene has CDR1 GTSNPN and CDR2 SVGIG (reference sequence). Germline trimming cut 1 base from V and 2 bases from J; bases unmatched to any gene: 20. The CDR3 region has the DNA TGTGCCTGGAGTGGGGGAGGGCTCAGCCTTCCCCGGAGCCCTGGGGCCAACGTCCTGACTTTC. Translated: CAWSGGGLSLPRSPGANVLTF.

This clonotype has at least ten counts. This chain connects TRBV24-1 to TRBJ2-3, with D uncertain. This CDR3 comprises 12 residues. Trimming stripped 3 bases from V and 5 bases from J, with 5 bases between. The germline gives CDR1 KGHDR, CDR2 SFDVKD. CDR3 sequence reads: CATSDGQDTQYF. The CDR3 nucleotides are TGTGCCACCAGTGATGGCCAAGATACGCAGTATTTT.

Concerning this clonotype itself: Possible read error: a much larger clone is one base away. V gene TRBV28 combines with J gene TRBJ1-5, with D hard to call. The CDR3 has 13 residues. Germline CDR1 and CDR2: MDHEN and SYDVKM. CDR3 amino acids: CASGGLSNQPQRF. The CDR3 nucleotides are TGTGCCAGCGGCGGGTTAAGCAATCAGCCCCAGCGTTTT.

The chain carries TRBV12-3 or TRBV12-4 and TRBJ2-1, with TRBD2 matching over 10 bases. CDR3 length: 19 residues. V was clipped by 3 bases and J by 6 bases; unmatched bases: 17. CDR3 coding DNA: TGTGCCAGCAGTTTCCTAGCGGGAGCTTTCGGGACGCGGGGCAATGAGCAGTTCTTC. This translates into CASSFLAGAFGTRGNEQFF.

Written as DNA, the CDR3 is TGTGCCAGCAGTTACCCAAACGGGGCCAGCGAAAACACCATATATTTT. Residues: CASSYPNGASENTIYF. The chain couples TRBV6-5 to TRBJ1-3, with a weak D call TRBD1 (5 bases). Germline V gene lookup returns CDR1 MNHEY and CDR2 SVGAGI. The CDR3 runs to 16 residues. V shed 2 bases and J shed 6 bases, with 17 bases lying between them.

On this clonotype: Because it lacks the conserved phenylalanine or tryptophan at the end, this CDR3 is likely a read error. V gene TRBV5-1 combines with J gene TRBJ1-6, with D unclear. CDR1 and CDR2 (germline): SGHRS, YFSETQ. The CDR3 has 14 residues. The CDR3 loop reads CASSLGAYGSPLHS. The DNA of the CDR3 is TGTGCCAGCAGCTTAGGCGCATACGGTTCCCCCCTCCACTCT.

This clonotype was picked up a small number of times. The V and J genes are TRBV19 and TRBJ2-1; 14 bases align to TRBD2. From germline, CDR1 is LNHDA and CDR2 SQIVND (reference sequence). CDR3 length equals 23 residues. The ends lost 3 bases at V and 2 bases at J; junction bases unmatched: 21. The CDR3 DNA reads TGTGCCAGTAGTATTTGGGACAGGGGACGTTGGACTAGCGGGGGGCACCCCTACAATGAGCAGTTCTTC. Translation gives CASSIWDRGRWTSGGHPYNEQFF.

This clonotype was counted many times. This chain joins TRBV19 and TRBJ2-1, with 13 bases aligning to TRBD2. After removal of 5 bases from V and 9 bases from J, the junction contained 16 bases not matched to a gene. Germline V CDR1 and CDR2: LNHDA, SQIVND (reference sequence). The CDR3 is 18 residues long. CDR3 DNA: TGTGCCAGTAGTTCCGGGGGGACTAGCGGGATCTGGGGGTTTGAGCAGTTCTTC. Protein: CASSSGGTSGIWGFEQFF.

The chain has TRBV19 and TRBJ1-3; no clear D gene. V was pared by 4 bases and J by 0 bases, with 16 bases between. The CDR3 totals 17 residues. Germline V gene sequence: CDR1 LNHDA, CDR2 SQIVND (reference sequence). The CDR3 region is CASSNRAGLHSGNTIYF. The CDR3 DNA is TGTGCCAGTAGTAATAGGGCCGGACTTCACTCTGGAAACACCATATATTTT.

The rearrangement links TRBV7-9 to TRBJ2-4; D perhaps matches TRBD2 (6 bases). Germline V CDR1 and CDR2: SEHNR, FQNEAQ (reference sequence). Trimming removed 5 bases from V and 5 bases from J, with 25 bases in between. CDR3 length equals 18 residues. CDR3 bases: TGTGCCAGCAGCCCCAACCTGGGACTCTCCCTTAGCCAAAACATTCAGTACTTC. Translating it yields CASSPNLGLSLSQNIQYF. The full variable domain, with the rest looked up from reference TRBV7-9 and TRBJ2-4, is DTGVSQNPRHKITKRGQNVTFRCDPISEHNRLYWYRQTLGQGPEFLTYFQNEAQLEKSRLLSDRFSAERPKGSFSTLEIQRTEQGDSAMYLCASSPNLGLSLSQNIQYFGAGTRLSVL.

The chain uses TRBV20-1 and TRBJ2-3, with TRBD2 identical over 14 bases. The CDR3 length is 14 residues. Trimming took 3 bases from V and 11 from J; bases not matched to a gene: 7. The germline V gene has CDR1 DFQATT and CDR2 SNEGSKA (reference sequence). CDR3 amino acids: CSARGLAGDNEQYF. DNA of the CDR3: TGCAGTGCTAGGGGACTAGCGGGGGACAATGAGCAGTATTTT.

Comments on this clonotype: Germline and junction disagree at one end, which may indicate a read error. The rearrangement joins TRBV25-1 to TRBJ2-5; D not certain. The CDR3 runs to 13 residues. Germline V gene data show CDR1 as MGHDK and CDR2 as SYGVNS. CDR3 residues: CAQRSERQGTQYF. The CDR3 DNA follows: TGTGCCCAGAGATCTGAACGTCAAGGGACCCAGTACTTC.

This clonotype was counted between two and nine times. V usage is TRBV9 and J usage is TRBJ2-5, with 8 bases lining up with TRBD1. This CDR3 is built from 13 residues. With 3 bases clipped from V and 4 bases from J, the junction kept 2 bases outside the gene matches. CDR1 is SGDLS, CDR2 YYNGEE, per germline. The CDR3 sequence is CASSETGGETQYF. The DNA for the CDR3 is TGTGCCAGCAGCGAAACAGGGGGAGAGACCCAGTACTTC.

This clonotype was counted at least ten times. The rearrangement joins TRBV2 to TRBJ1-5; D is undetermined. The germline gives CDR1 SNHLY, CDR2 FYNNEI. V lost 0 bases, J lost 0 bases, and 6 bases lay in between. The CDR3 is made up of 15 amino acids. CDR3 loop: CASSEANGSNQPQHF. The CDR3 region has the DNA TGTGCCAGCAGTGAAGCGAATGGTAGCAATCAGCCCCAGCATTTT.

Points on this clonotype: Since a much larger clone is just one base distant, this may be a read error. V usage is TRBV20-1 and J usage is TRBJ1-2, with D uncertain. The CDR3 is 15 residues long. V was pared by 0 bases and J by 4 bases, with 15 bases between. Germline lookup yields CDR1 DFQATT and CDR2 SNEGSKA (reference sequence). CDR3 DNA sequence: TGCAGTGCTAGAGATGTACGGTCTTCTGCCTATGGCTACACCTTC. Encoded protein: CSARDVRSSAYGYTF.